There are many counts of the clone carrying this TCR beta chain. No antigen is known for it. The sample is drawn from a study of neurological immune-mediated disorders. General study results and limits: No sharing of CDR3 amino acid sequences was observed among expanded clones across subjects, suggesting private repertoires in all groups.

MiXCR, applied by TCRdb to the 5' RACE reads, yields one record per CDR3 protein. The repertoire holds roughly 38,000 distinct CDR3 sequences, with roughly 7% as singletons. CDR3 size: 16 residues. V shed 6 bases and J 3 bases; nucleotides not matched to a gene: 5. Germline V CDR1 and CDR2: SGHVS, FQNEAQ. The sequence came from a woman in her 40s in good health. The chain combines TRBV7-8 with TRBJ2-3; 14 bases are a match to TRBD2. Sequenced sample: PBMCs. The CDR3: CASRTGLAGATDTQYF. Here the CDR3 DNA reads TGTGCCAGCAGAACGGGACTAGCGGGAGCAACAGATACGCAGTATTTT.